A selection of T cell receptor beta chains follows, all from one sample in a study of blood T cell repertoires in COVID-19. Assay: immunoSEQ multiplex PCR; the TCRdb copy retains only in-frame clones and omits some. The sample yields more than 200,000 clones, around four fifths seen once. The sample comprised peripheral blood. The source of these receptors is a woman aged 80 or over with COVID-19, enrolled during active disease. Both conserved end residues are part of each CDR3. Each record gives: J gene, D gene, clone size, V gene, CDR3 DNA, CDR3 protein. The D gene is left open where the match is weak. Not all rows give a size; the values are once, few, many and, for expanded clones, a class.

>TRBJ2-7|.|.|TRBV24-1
TGTGCCACCAGTGACTCCGGGACCTACGAGCAGTACTTC
CATSDSGTYEQYF
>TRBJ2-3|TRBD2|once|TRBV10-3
TGTGCCTTGTCGACTAGCGGGGCTGGAGATACGCAGTATTTT
CALSTSGAGDTQYF
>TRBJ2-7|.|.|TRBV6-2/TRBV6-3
TGTGCCAGCAGTGACCCCGACAGCTTCACTTTCTACGAGCAGTACTTC
CASSDPDSFTFYEQYF
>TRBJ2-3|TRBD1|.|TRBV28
TGTGCCAGCAGTCTAAACCCGACAGGGTTCGATACGCAGTATTTT
CASSLNPTGFDTQYF
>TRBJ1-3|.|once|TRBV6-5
TGTGCCAGCAGACGACAGGCCTACTCTGGAAACACCATATATTTT
CASRRQAYSGNTIYF
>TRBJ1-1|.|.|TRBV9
TGTGCCAGCAGCGCAGGACAGAACACTGAAGCTTTCTTT
CASSAGQNTEAFF
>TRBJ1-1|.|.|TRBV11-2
TGTGCCAGCAGCTTAGGAGTCAACACTGAAGCTTTCTTT
CASSLGVNTEAFF
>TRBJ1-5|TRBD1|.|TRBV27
TGTGCCAGCAGTCCGGACAGGAATCAGCCCCAGCATTTT
CASSPDRNQPQHF
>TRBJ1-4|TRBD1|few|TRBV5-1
TGCGCCAGCAGCTTGGGACAGGGGGCGTCTAATGAAAAACTGTTTTTT
CASSLGQGASNEKLFF
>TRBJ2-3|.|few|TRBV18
TGTGCCAGCTCACCCCTCGCTCAGATACGCAGCGGAGGGGATACGCAGTATTTT
CASSPLAQIRSGGDTQYF
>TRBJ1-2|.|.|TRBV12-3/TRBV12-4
TGTGCCAGCAGCGGGGTTAACTATGGCTACACCTTC
CASSGVNYGYTF
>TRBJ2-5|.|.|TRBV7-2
TGTGCCAGCAGCCGTAATAGAGAGACCCAGTACTTC
CASSRNRETQYF
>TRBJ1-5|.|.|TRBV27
TGTGCCAGCAGTTTAAGGCCGGGGAGGAATCAGCCCCAGCATTTT
CASSLRPGRNQPQHF
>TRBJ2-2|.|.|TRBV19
TGTGCCAGTAGTATCCAGGTCGGAAAGATCGCCGGGGAGCTGTTTTTT
CASSIQVGKIAGELFF
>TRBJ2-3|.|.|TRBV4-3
TGCGCCAGCAGCCAAGATCGGGAACTTGCTACAGATACGCAGTATTTT
CASSQDRELATDTQYF
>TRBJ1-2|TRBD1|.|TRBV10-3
TGTGCCATCAGTACAGGACAGGGGGCGCATGGCTACACCTTC
CAISTGQGAHGYTF
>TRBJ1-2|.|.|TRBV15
TGTGCCACCAGCGCTTCGACATCTTTTGGCTACACCTTC
CATSASTSFGYTF
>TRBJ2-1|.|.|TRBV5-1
TGCGCCAGCAGCTTGGGTTCTTACAATGAGCAGTTCTTC
CASSLGSYNEQFF
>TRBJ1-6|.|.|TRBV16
TGTGCCAGCAGCCTACGATTTGGGACATCTGACCAGGCACCCCTCCACTTT
CASSLRFGTSDQAPLHF
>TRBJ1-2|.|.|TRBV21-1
TGTGCCAACATGGGACACAGACATGGCTACACCTTC
CANMGHRHGYTF
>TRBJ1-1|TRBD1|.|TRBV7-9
TGTGCCAGCAGTCGAATGGGACAGTACACTGAAGCTTTCTTT
CASSRMGQYTEAFF
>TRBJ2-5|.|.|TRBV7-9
TGTGCCAGCAGCTCAAGGGGCCAAGAGACCCAGTACTTC
CASSSRGQETQYF
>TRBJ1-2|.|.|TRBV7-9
TGTGCCAGCAGGGGCCAAAACTATGGCTACACCTTC
CASRGQNYGYTF
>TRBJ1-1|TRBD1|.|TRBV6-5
TGTGCCAGCAGACGCGACAGGGGGCCCACTGAAGCTTTCTTT
CASRRDRGPTEAFF
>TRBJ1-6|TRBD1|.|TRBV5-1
TGCGCCAGCAGCTTCGGGACAGGGTTACGATCACCCCTCCACTTT
CASSFGTGLRSPLHF
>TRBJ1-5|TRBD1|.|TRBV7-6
TGTGCCAGCTCCCAGGCAGCGAGGGGGCAGGGCAATCAGCCCCAGCATTTT
CASSQAARGQGNQPQHF
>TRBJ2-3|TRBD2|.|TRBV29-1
TGCAGCGTTGAAACTAGCGGGGGCCCAGATACGCAGTATTTT
CSVETSGGPDTQYF
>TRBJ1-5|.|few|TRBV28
TGTGCCAGCAGACCTCAGGGGCGAGGGAGCAATCAGCCCCAGCATTTT
CASRPQGRGSNQPQHF
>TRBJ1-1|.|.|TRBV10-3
TGTGCCATCAGTGACTCCCTCGGGGTGAAAGCTTTCTTT
CAISDSLGVKAFF
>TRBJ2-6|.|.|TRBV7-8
TGTGCCAGCAGTCCCGGGGTCTCTGGGGCCAACGTCCTGACTTTC
CASSPGVSGANVLTF
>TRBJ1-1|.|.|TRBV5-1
TGCGCCAGCAGCTCGCAGGGTGGTATAACTGAAGCTTTCTTT
CASSSQGGITEAFF